Shown below are 18 T cell receptor beta chains from a single sample sequenced in a study of blood T cells in healthy people across ages. With a J-beta primer mix and a sample-barcoded 5' primer, a second PCR ran about 6 to 11 cycles. TCRdb ran MiXCR on the 5' RACE reads and lists one entry per CDR3 protein. The sample contains fewer than 2,000,000 distinct CDR3 sequences, around 40% of which appear only once. Material: blood. The receptor source for this set is a human donor in good health.

The J gene is TRBJ1-2, the V gene TRBV27; D is perhaps TRBD1 (5 bases). V was pared by 6 bases and J by 5 bases, with 13 bases between. The length of the CDR3 is 13 residues. Germline V lookup: CDR1 MNHEY, CDR2 SMNVEV (reference sequence). CDR3 residues: CASSKGSAYGYTF. CDR3 sequence (DNA): TGTGCCAGCAGCAAGGGGAGTGCGTATGGCTACACCTTC.

The V gene is TRBV6-2 or TRBV6-3, the J gene TRBJ1-1; D gene ambiguous. Germline V gene data show CDR1 as MNHEY and CDR2 as SVGEGT. The CDR3 contains 13 residues. Trimming stripped 2 bases from V and 3 bases from J, with 7 bases between. CDR3 nucleotides: TGTGCCAGCAGTTACCCTCCGGACACTGAAGCTTTCTTT. Its translation is CASSYPPDTEAFF.

The J gene is TRBJ1-5, the V gene TRBV5-1; no definite D call. Germline lookup yields CDR1 SGHRS and CDR2 YFSETQ. This CDR3 region has 15 residues. V was shortened by 2 bases and J by 4 bases, with 13 bases between the two germline ends. The CDR3 loop reads CASSLGSNINQPQHF. CDR3 nucleotides: TGCGCCAGCAGCTTAGGGAGCAACATAAATCAGCCCCAGCATTTT.

The chain couples TRBV4-3 to TRBJ2-2; D is ambiguous. CDR1 is LGHNA, CDR2 YSLEER, per germline. The ends were cut back, 3 bases at V and 0 bases at J, with 14 bases in the middle. The CDR3 has 17 residues. The CDR3 reads CASSHPSGGANTGELFF. CDR3 coding DNA: TGCGCCAGCAGCCATCCGTCCGGCGGCGCGAACACCGGGGAGCTGTTTTTT.

The genes are TRBV7-9 and TRBJ1-2, with 11 bases fitting TRBD1. Losses at the gene ends were 5 bases for V and 8 bases for J; bases not matched to a gene: 10. This CDR3 region has 15 residues. Germline V gene data show CDR1 as SEHNR and CDR2 as FQNEAQ (reference sequence). The CDR3, as DNA: TGTGCCAGCAGCCCGGGGACAGGGGGGCAGAGGGGCTACACCTTC. Translated, it gives CASSPGTGGQRGYTF.

This chain connects TRBV7-8 to TRBJ2-3, with D maybe TRBD2 (7 bases). This CDR3 contains 14 residues. V was trimmed by 5 bases and J by 6 bases, leaving 15 bases between them. Germline CDR1 is SGHVS and CDR2 is FQNEAQ. The CDR3 DNA sequence: TGTGCCAGCAGCCACGATGAGGGGGGGGATACGCAGTATTTT. As protein: CASSHDEGGDTQYF.

A few counts support this clonotype. This chain uses TRBV15 with TRBJ2-4; weak D call: TRBD2 (5 bases). The J call may be faulty, since TRBJ2-7 better matches the DNA end. The CDR3 totals 14 residues. Per the germline V gene, CDR1 is LNHNV and CDR2 is YYDKDF (reference sequence). CDR3 sequence reads: CATSSGSRGSEQYF. As DNA, the CDR3 is TGTGCCACCAGCAGTGGGAGTCGGGGAAGCGAGCAGTACTTC.

This clonotype was counted a few times. CDR3 amino acids: CSARVGGTGDDNYEQYF. CDR3 sequence (DNA): TGCAGTGCTAGAGTAGGAGGGACTGGCGACGATAATTACGAGCAGTACTTC. V gene TRBV20-1 combines with J gene TRBJ2-7; possibly TRBD2 for D (6 bases). V dropped 1 base and J dropped 4 bases, with 23 bases sitting between them. Germline values: CDR1 DFQATT, CDR2 SNEGSKA (reference sequence). The CDR3 loop spans 17 amino acids.

This clonotype was detected a few times. This chain joins TRBV15 and TRBJ2-5; D is unclear. The V gene lost 0 bases and the J gene lost 4 bases, with 6 bases spanning the gap. Per the germline V gene, CDR1 is LNHNV and CDR2 is YYDKDF (reference sequence). This CDR3 region has 13 residues. The CDR3 loop is CATSRETLETQYF. The CDR3 DNA sequence: TGTGCCACCAGCAGAGAAACTTTAGAGACCCAGTACTTC.

The CDR3 DNA reads as TGCGCCAGCAGCTTGGCCTTGGTCGTCGGGGCCCCTGGGGACGAGCAGTACTTC. It translates to CASSLALVVGAPGDEQYF. The chain has TRBV5-1 and TRBJ2-4; possibly TRBD1 or TRBD2 for D (5 bases each). Near its end, the DNA agrees better with TRBJ2-7, so the J call may be wrong. Germline loops: CDR1 SGHRS, CDR2 YFSETQ. The CDR3 sequence is 18 residues long.

This clonotype has more than one count but fewer than ten. The rearrangement joins TRBV11-1 to TRBJ2-1; 10 bases line up with TRBD2. This CDR3 has 18 residues. With 5 bases clipped from V and 4 bases from J, the junction kept 14 bases outside the gene matches. Germline CDR1 and CDR2: SGHAT and FQDESV (reference sequence). The CDR3 sequence is CASSTARGGTSVYNEQFF. CDR3 nucleotides: TGTGCCAGCAGCACCGCGCGGGGGGGGACTAGCGTATACAATGAGCAGTTCTTC.

In this sample, this clonotype turned up a few times. The J gene is TRBJ1-6, the V gene TRBV6-5; D not certain. Germline loops: CDR1 MNHEY, CDR2 SVGAGI. The CDR3 has 15 residues. Deletions cut 5 bases from V and 7 bases from J, with 15 bases between. This CDR3 reads CASSPQTPGNSPLHF. For the CDR3, the DNA is TGTGCCAGCAGTCCACAAACCCCTGGAAATTCACCCCTCCACTTT.

The rearrangement uses TRBV6-2 or TRBV6-3 and TRBJ2-5, with 8 bases fitting TRBD2. Germline values: CDR1 MNHEY, CDR2 SVGEGT. The junction had 26 bases not matched to a gene; V was cut back by 6 bases and J by 11 bases. The length of the CDR3 is 18 residues. The CDR3 DNA is TGTGCCAGCAGGCCGTGGAAGAGCGGGGGAGATCCCTACAATGAGCAGTACTTC. Its translation is CASRPWKSGGDPYNEQYF.

Comment on this clonotype: An end of the junction differs from the germline gene, which may be a read error. The chain recombines TRBV4-1 with TRBJ2-5, with TRBD2 matching over 14 bases. This CDR3 spans 16 amino acids. Germline V gene lookup returns CDR1 MGHRA and CDR2 YSYEKL. CDR3 nucleotide sequence: TGCGCGGGACTAGCGGGGGCCCCACCCTGCCAAGGGACCCAGTACTTC. Encoded protein: CAGLAGAPPCQGTQYF.

As regards this clonotype: Germline is not matched at one junction end, which may reflect a read error. The chain has TRBV4-1 and TRBJ2-1, with 9 bases that match TRBD2. This CDR3 is 16 amino acids long. Germline V gene sequence: CDR1 MGHRA, CDR2 YSYEKL. The CDR3 region has the DNA TGCGCCAGCAGCCGCCTACTAGCGGGTCCCTACAATGGGCAGTTCTTC. It translates to CASSRLLAGPYNGQFF.

The V gene is TRBV20-1, the J gene TRBJ2-1; no definite D call. Deletions cut 4 bases from V and 8 bases from J, with 12 bases between. Germline loops: CDR1 DFQATT, CDR2 SNEGSKA (reference sequence). The CDR3 covers 12 residues. The CDR3 DNA reads TGCAGTGCTAAAAAAGATGCACATGAGCAGTTCTTC. It codes for CSAKKDAHEQFF.

V gene TRBV5-1 combines with J gene TRBJ2-1; D remains unclear. Germline V gene data show CDR1 as SGHRS and CDR2 as YFSETQ. CDR3 length: 15 amino acids. Trimming pared 1 base from V and 7 bases from J, leaving 15 bases between. This CDR3 is CASSLMVAPNNEQFF. CDR3 nucleotide sequence: TGCGCCAGCAGCTTGATGGTAGCCCCAAATAATGAGCAGTTCTTC.

This clonotype was detected only a few times. This chain joins TRBV21-1 and TRBJ2-3. TRBV21-1 is flagged as a pseudogene. The CDR3 runs 12 residues. CDR3 DNA: TGTGCCAGCAGCAAAGAGGCAGATACGCAGTATTTT. Translated: CASSKEADTQYF.